The present entry profiles one TCR beta chain with its context. What antigen it recognizes has not been identified. Within one base of it there is no much larger clone, and no base qualities were kept. The immunoSEQ Assay was used to sequence TCRbeta CDR3 regions. After extraction, genomic DNA underwent amplification by bias-controlled multiplex PCR, followed by high-throughput sequencing. In the original analysis: To quantify the absolute abundance of each unique TCRbeta CDR3 region, sequences were collapsed and filtered. T cell fraction was estimated by normalization of TCRbeta template counts to usable DNA, with usable DNA being measured through amplification of reference genes present in all nucleated cells. Repertoire TCRs were annotated as SARS-CoV-2-specific by exact matching of V gene, CDR3 amino acid sequence and J gene to a known reactive TCR set. The reference SARS-CoV-2 TCR set was derived from MIRA and filtered for enrichment in COVID-19-positive ImmuneCODE repertoires, a step that removed public or cross-reactive TCRs. Using the MIRA antigens, annotated TCRs were further analysed by specific ORF or by position within an ORF. Breadth was defined as the number of annotated unique rearrangements divided by the total number of unique productive rearrangements, and depth was defined as the summed frequency of the annotated unique rearrangements. Two-sided Wilcoxon rank-sum tests were applied when comparing TCR breadth between groups. The table comes from immuneACCESS by way of TCRdb, which keeps in-frame sequences with V and J called. Part of the clones is missing from these tables; in studies checked, under half for an unresolved V gene and the rest for unknown reasons. The V and J calls and the clone size are those of that table, but D and trimming were determined from the DNA. The sample records 440,000 or so clones, 80% to 90% of which are singletons. The ten largest clones take up 1.5% to 2% of the sample.

These data come from a study of Ad26.COV2.S vaccination and SARS-CoV-2 variants (dated by TCRdb to the early 2020s). With respect to the entire study: Donors in the vaccine arm were drawn from COV1001, a multicentre, randomized, double-blind, placebo-controlled phase I-IIa trial testing Ad26.COV2.S in healthy adults. Ad26.COV2.S was administered intramuscularly at a dose of 5x10^10 or 1x10^11 viral particles, either as one shot or as two shots given 56 days apart. Investigators did not know the trial group allocation while performing experiments and assessing outcomes. Trial participants were randomized into five groups of five, in which low-dose or high-dose Ad26.COV2.S was given once or twice, or placebo was given on both occasions. TCRbeta repertoire sequencing was used to assess the specificity and breadth of SARS-CoV-2-reactive T cell receptors after Ad26.COV2.S vaccination. A total of some 30 samples were included in the TCR-sequenced set, comprising about 20 Ad26.COV2.S vaccine recipients, 5 placebo recipients and 8 SARS-CoV-2 convalescent individuals. Study-wide findings and limitations: After vaccination, substantial breadth of spike-specific CD8+ and CD4+ T cell responses was reported. Compared with placebo recipients, Ad26.COV2.S recipients showed higher spike-specific TCR breadth (P = 0.0014). Vaccine and placebo recipients had similar non-spike TCR breadth, a finding consistent with the vaccine containing only spike. The authors noted that the TCR breadth and depth analyses may have underestimated total T cell responses. Comparing responses between vaccine doses or regimens was not something the study was powered to do.

The sample's treatment or condition label is to be understood as: over 15 received Ad26.COV2.S at low or high dose, single or two shots; about 5 received placebo; per-sample allocation not given. For vaccine and placebo recipients, repertoires were sequenced using samples collected on day 63 after the first injection. Cohort 1b enrolled fewer than 30 adults aged 18-55 years at a single site in Boston, USA, between 29 July and 7 August 2020. As a vaccine, Ad26.COV2.S was a replication-incompetent adenovirus type 26 vector that expressed a prefusion-stabilized SARS-CoV-2 spike protein derived from the original Wuhan strain. Per the germline V gene (reference sequence), LGHDT is the CDR1 and YNNKEL is the CDR2. The junction shows trimming of 1 base on V and 7 bases on J, plus 10 bases between the germline ends. Taken from cysteine to phenylalanine, the CDR3 has 13 residues. CDR3 DNA only is kept here, 39 bases in frame from base 1.

The material sequenced was peripheral blood, taken in a trial of Ad26.COV2.S vaccine versus placebo. The sequence derives from a person between 18 and 60 years old who received the Ad26.COV2.S COVID-19 vaccine or a placebo. Rearrangement joined TRBV3-1 (or the pseudogene TRBV3-2) to TRBJ1-1, with no D gene named confidently. The CDR3 reads CASSQAILGEAFF. The nucleotides read TGTGCCAGCAGCCAAGCAATCTTAGGTGAAGCTTTCTTT.